The clone carrying this T cell receptor (beta chain) showed up many times. TCRdb redid the clone calls on the PCR reads using MiXCR. The sample has 43,000 or so clones, under 20% seen once. These data originate in a study of metastatic and nonmetastatic thyroid tumors. The overall study: The authors compared repertoires across blood and tumor or nodule tissue from malignant and benign thyroid patients.

This CDR3 has 16 residues. The germline V gene has CDR1 SGHRS and CDR2 YFSETQ. Losses at the gene ends were 3 bases for V and 6 bases for J; bases not matched to a gene: 12. Ahead of thyroid surgery, no patient had received treatment of any kind. Sample: blood. The source is a female donor with papillary thyroid cancer or a benign thyroid nodule (not recorded which). Some clones in this sample may be carry-over from other donors' samples. This chain joins TRBV5-1 and TRBJ2-1; the match to TRBD2 covers 7 bases. The CDR3 is CASSSLPGTTSNEQFF. Written as DNA, the CDR3 is TGCGCCAGCAGCTCCCTCCCCGGGACTACTTCCAATGAGCAGTTCTTC.